This T cell receptor (beta chain) was captured by sequencing in a study of preoperative IRX-2 immunotherapy in early breast cancer. Trimming removed 0 bases from V and 1 base from J, with 12 bases in between. Germline-derived CDR1 and CDR2 are LGHNA and YNFKEQ. The CDR3 length is 16 residues. Clones were sequenced by immunoSEQ multiplex PCR, and TCRdb holds only the in-frame ones, with some missing. Counted here are tens of thousands of clones, over 90% occurring once; the ten biggest clones make up 5% to 7.5%. Treatment defined: preoperative locoregional IRX-2 cytokine immunotherapy. Patients received preoperative, locoregional IRX-2 cytokine immunotherapy in a phase Ib study.

Collection of the sample occurred from a patient treated with IRX-2 immunotherapy. V and J are TRBV4-2 and TRBJ1-1; D ambiguous. The receptor was isolated from a human donor with breast cancer. The CDR3 DNA is TGTGCCAGCAGCCAAGAAGGGTTCCAAGGGAACACTGAAGCTTTCTTT. Encoded protein: CASSQEGFQGNTEAFF.